These T cell receptor beta chains were read from a single sample in a study of vaccination and CD4 T cells after COVID-19. These receptors' antigens are unknown. Each CDR3 protein is one row after TCRdb ran MiXCR on the PCR reads. The data hold over 9,500 distinct CDR3 sequences, with roughly 72% observed a single time. Sequenced material: CD4+ T cells from blood, cultured in vitro. The receptors originated from a human donor who had recovered from COVID-19. Both conserved end residues are part of each CDR3. A D gene is named only where the DNA matches it firmly. Expanded clones get a size class; other rows say once, few or many, or leave the size out.

v_call,j_call,clone_size,d_call,cdr3_nt,cdr3_aa
TRBV20-1,TRBJ2-7,.,.,TGCAGTGCTACCTACGAGCAGTACTTC,CSATYEQYF
TRBV7-6,TRBJ1-5,.,.,TGTGCCAGCAGCCTTGGGTTGGGCAATCAGCCCCAGCATTTT,CASSLGLGNQPQHF
TRBV2,TRBJ1-5,.,.,TGTGCCAGCAGTGAAGAGGCAGCGAATCAGCCCCAGCATTTT,CASSEEAANQPQHF
TRBV19,TRBJ1-1,.,.,TGTGCCAGTAGTTTGGAGGGACGTGGTTTCTTT,CASSLEGRGFF
TRBV24-1,TRBJ2-1,.,TRBD2,TGTGCCACCAAAGGGACTAGCGAGTCCAATGAGCAGTTCTTC,CATKGTSESNEQFF
TRBV28,TRBJ1-2,few,.,TGTGCCAGCAGATCCGCCGAGCTAGCTAACTATGGCTACACCTTC,CASRSAELANYGYTF
TRBV20-1,TRBJ2-5,.,.,TGCAGTGCTCCACCTTCCGGGTACCAAGAGACCCAGTACTTC,CSAPPSGYQETQYF
TRBV4-2,TRBJ2-7,.,TRBD2,TGTGCCAGCAGCCAATACACTAGCGGGAGAGGTAGTGTGCAGTACTTC,CASSQYTSGRGSVQYF
TRBV7-9,TRBJ2-2,few,TRBD1,TGTGCCAGCAGCCTTGGACAGGGTCCCGGGGAGCTGTTTTTT,CASSLGQGPGELFF
TRBV12-5,TRBJ2-5,.,TRBD2,TGTGCTAGTGGTTTGTCCACACCGGGACTAGCGGGAAGGGAGACCCAGTACTTC,CASGLSTPGLAGRETQYF
TRBV6-2/TRBV6-3,TRBJ1-4,.,.,TGTGCCAGCAGGGATCGGATAGGGGATGAAAAACTGTTTTTT,CASRDRIGDEKLFF
TRBV7-2,TRBJ1-2,few,.,TGTCTTACCGGGCAAGGGTTAGGGTATGGCTACACCTTC,CLTGQGLGYGYTF
TRBV28,TRBJ1-4,few,.,TGTGCCAGCAAACGGGAGGGGAATTTTAATGAAAAACTGTTTTTT,CASKREGNFNEKLFF
TRBV5-4,TRBJ1-1,.,.,TGTGCCAGCACCAAGACAGAAAAGAACACTGAAGCTTTCTTT,CASTKTEKNTEAFF
TRBV2,TRBJ2-7,.,TRBD2,TGTGCCAGCAGTGAAAGGGGACTAGGGGCCGAGCAGTACTTC,CASSERGLGAEQYF
TRBV7-8,TRBJ1-5,.,.,TGTGCCAGCAGCTTAACAGTTGAGCTGAATCAGCCCCAGCATTTT,CASSLTVELNQPQHF
TRBV20-1,TRBJ1-5,.,TRBD1,TGCAGTGCTTCAGGGGGTCAGCCCCAGCATTTT,CSASGGQPQHF
TRBV11-1,TRBJ2-2,.,.,TGTGCCAGCAGCTTCGCGGGCCGGAGGAACGGGGAGCTGTTTTTT,CASSFAGRRNGELFF
TRBV24-1,TRBJ1-1,.,TRBD1,TGTGCCACCAGTGAGCCGACAGGGGGGCAGGCTTTCTTT,CATSEPTGGQAFF
TRBV12-3/TRBV12-4,TRBJ1-5,few,TRBD1,TGTGCCAGCGGAGGGAGAGAGGGACAGCGCAATCAGCCCCAGCATTTT,CASGGREGQRNQPQHF
TRBV5-1,TRBJ2-3,.,.,TGCGCCAGCAGTGTGGGGTATACAGATACGCAGTATTTT,CASSVGYTDTQYF
TRBV5-5,TRBJ2-2,.,TRBD2,TGCGCCAGCAGCCAAGAAGTTTCGAGCGGGATCAACACCGGGGAGCTGTTTTTT,CASSQEVSSGINTGELFF
TRBV6-2/TRBV6-3,TRBJ2-3,.,.,TGTGCCAGCAGTTATCTTTCGACCAGCACAGATACGCAGTATTTT,CASSYLSTSTDTQYF